A single sample gave rise to the 27 T cell receptor beta chains below, sequenced in a study of tumor-infiltrating lymphocytes in localized non-small cell lung cancer. Here immunoSEQ multiplex PCR was the method, and the copy in TCRdb shows in-frame clones only, minus some. This sample has around 25,000 clones, with approximately 70% found just once. The sequencing input was lung tumor tissue. The receptors shown here come from a human donor with non-small cell lung cancer.

The chain combines TRBV2 with TRBJ1-3, with unresolved D. The V end was cut by 4 bases, the J end by 2 bases, with 3 bases between. This CDR3 contains 12 residues. Germline V gives CDR1 SNHLY, CDR2 FYNNEI. CDR3 coding DNA: TGTGCCAGCAGTGTTGCTGGAAACACCATATATTTT. Its translation: CASSVAGNTIYF.

The rearrangement uses TRBV4-2 and TRBJ1-1; 9 nucleotides align to TRBD1. The CDR3 length is 15 residues. V lost 1 base, J lost 8 bases, and 8 bases stayed unmatched. CDR1 is LGHNA and CDR2 is YNFKEQ in the germline V gene. CDR3 sequence (DNA): TGTGCCAGCAGCCAAGCCGAATTAGACAGGGGGGAAGCTTTCTTT. Residues: CASSQAELDRGEAFF.

V usage is TRBV27 and J usage is TRBJ1-5, with D maybe TRBD1 (6 bases). Trimming cost V 5 bases and J 3 bases, with 11 bases left between them. The CDR3 extends over 14 amino acids. Germline lookup yields CDR1 MNHEY and CDR2 SMNVEV (reference sequence). The CDR3, as DNA: TGTGCCAGCAGTGGACAGTATTCCAATCAGCCCCAGCATTTT. Amino acids: CASSGQYSNQPQHF.

This clone came up once. The chain couples TRBV28 to TRBJ1-3; D remains unclear. V was pared by 2 bases and J by 0 bases, with 8 bases between. This CDR3 contains 15 residues. Germline V CDR1 and CDR2: MDHEN, SYDVKM. The chain's CDR3 is CASSLSSYSGNTIYF. The CDR3 bases are TGTGCCAGCAGTTTAAGTAGTTACTCTGGAAACACCATATATTTT.

V usage is TRBV18 and J usage is TRBJ1-2; 7 positions agree with TRBD1. Germline lookup yields CDR1 KGHSH and CDR2 LQKENI. V lost 2 bases and J lost 7; bases outside the gene matches: 13. The CDR3 is made up of 16 amino acids. CDR3: CASSPGQEPSFGGYTF. The CDR3 DNA sequence: TGTGCCAGCTCACCAGGACAGGAGCCGAGCTTTGGTGGCTACACCTTC.

A few counts support this clone. This chain links TRBV18 with TRBJ1-1, with TRBD1 identical over 8 bases. This CDR3 comprises 16 residues. Germline CDR1 and CDR2: KGHSH and LQKENI. V trimming: 4 bases; J trimming: 3 bases; junction bases outside the gene matches: 10. In DNA form, the CDR3 reads TGTGCCAGCTCACGGGCTACAGGGGGTCCATACACTGAAGCTTTCTTT. Residues: CASSRATGGPYTEAFF.

The chain recombines TRBV28 with TRBJ1-1; TRBD1 is a possible D gene (5 bases). The germline gives CDR1 MDHEN, CDR2 SYDVKM. The CDR3 totals 15 residues. Trimming shortened V by 7 bases and J by 4 bases, and 19 bases separated the two germline ends. Here the CDR3 reads CASTAAGGVVTEAFF. The CDR3 bases are TGTGCCAGCACTGCTGCGGGGGGGGTCGTCACTGAAGCTTTCTTT.

The chain links TRBV4-2 to TRBJ1-1, with 12 bases lining up with TRBD1. V was clipped by 8 bases and J by 2 bases; unmatched bases: 9. Germline V gives CDR1 LGHNA, CDR2 YNFKEQ. The CDR3 is 16 amino acids. Written as DNA, the CDR3 is TGTGCCAGCTCCCCGGGACAGGGGGCCCTAAACACTGAAGCTTTCTTT. Translated, it gives CASSPGQGALNTEAFF.

The genes are TRBV7-3 and TRBJ2-2, with TRBD1 matching 7 bases. With 3 bases clipped from V and 2 bases from J, the junction kept 6 bases outside the gene matches. The CDR3 consists of 16 residues. Germline CDR1 and CDR2: SGHTA and FQGTGA. The CDR3 region has the DNA TGTGCCAGCAGCTTGTGGGGGACAGCCAACACCGGGGAGCTGTTTTTT. It translates to CASSLWGTANTGELFF.

This clone was seen only a few times. The J gene is TRBJ1-4, the V gene TRBV7-9, with TRBD1 as a possible D gene (5 bases). The CDR3 sequence is 11 residues long. CDR1 and CDR2 (germline): SEHNR, FQNEAQ (reference sequence). V lost 3 bases to trimming and J lost 12 bases, with 8 bases between them. The CDR3 DNA sequence: TGTGCCAGCAGCTTGGGGCCGGAACTGTTTTTT. This sequence encodes CASSLGPELFF.

This chain uses TRBV15 with TRBJ1-5, with TRBD1 as a possible D gene (6 bases). The CDR3 totals 15 residues. V gave up 4 bases and J gave up 2 bases, with 12 bases separating them. Germline loops: CDR1 LNHNV, CDR2 YYDKDF (reference sequence). Here the CDR3 reads CATSILQGGNQPQHF. DNA of the CDR3: TGTGCCACCAGCATATTACAGGGAGGCAATCAGCCCCAGCATTTT.

The table lists this clone with a few counts. The chain carries TRBV10-3 and TRBJ1-5, with TRBD1 matching 10 bases. The CDR3 is 13 amino acids. After removal of 8 bases from V and 8 bases from J, the junction contained 6 bases not matched to a gene. Germline CDR1 reads ENHRY; CDR2 reads SYGVKD. This chain's CDR3 is CAIGTGDSEPQHF. Here the CDR3 DNA reads TGTGCCATCGGGACAGGGGACAGTGAGCCCCAGCATTTT.

The chain employs TRBV2 and TRBJ1-3; 8 bases map to TRBD1. Trimming cost V 9 bases and J 0 bases; bases outside gene matches: 7. The CDR3 totals 15 residues. Germline V gene lookup returns CDR1 SNHLY and CDR2 FYNNEI. In DNA, the CDR3 is TGTGCCAGGGGACAGGCGTCCCTCTCTGGAAACACCATATATTTT. Translating it yields CARGQASLSGNTIYF.

The chain recombines TRBV18 with TRBJ2-7; tentative D call: TRBD2 (7 bases). V dropped 3 bases and J dropped 6 bases, with 18 bases sitting between them. Germline V CDR1 and CDR2: KGHSH, LQKENI. This CDR3 has 15 residues. CDR3 sequence (DNA): TGTGCCAGCTCACCCCCGGGGGGCTCCTTCCTCGAGCAGTACTTC. Translation: CASSPPGGSFLEQYF.

The chain links TRBV21-1 to TRBJ2-1; no check of the table's D call, TRBD2, against the DNA was made. TRBV21-1 is recorded as a pseudogene. This CDR3 comprises 17 residues. In DNA form, the CDR3 reads TGTGCCAGCAGCCCTAGGTGGAGGGATACCTCCTACAATGAGCAGTTCTTC. Its protein is CASSPRWRDTSYNEQFF.

The chain has TRBV10-3 and TRBJ1-2; perhaps TRBD1 as D (5 bases). Germline assignment: CDR1 ENHRY and CDR2 SYGVKD. There are 12 residues in the CDR3. V dropped 10 bases and J dropped 4 bases, with 13 bases sitting between them. CDR3 DNA sequence: TGTGCCAGTTGGGACGGAACCTATGGCTACACCTTC. This encodes CASWDGTYGYTF.

By sample share, this clone is medium-sized. CDR3 nucleotide sequence: TGTGCCAGCAGCTTCGGGGGCTGGGTGGACACTGAAGCTTTCTTT. It translates to CASSFGGWVDTEAFF. The chain is built from TRBV7-9 and TRBJ1-1; D is perhaps TRBD1 (6 bases). Germline-derived CDR1 and CDR2 are SEHNR and FQNEAQ (reference sequence). V lost 3 bases and J lost 3, with 14 bases in between. There are 15 residues in the CDR3.

The gene calls are TRBV7-9 and TRBJ2-4, with 7 bases fitting TRBD2. The CDR3 runs to 15 residues. Losses at the gene ends were 0 bases for V and 2 bases for J; bases not matched to a gene: 1. Germline CDR1 and CDR2: SEHNR and FQNEAQ (reference sequence). CDR3 protein: CASSLAGGSKNIQYF. The CDR3 nucleotides read TGTGCCAGCAGCTTAGCGGGAGGGTCCAAAAACATTCAGTACTTC.

The chain employs TRBV19 and TRBJ1-1; 8 nucleotides match TRBD1. Trimming took 6 bases from V and 5 from J; bases not matched to a gene: 8. The germline gives CDR1 LNHDA, CDR2 SQIVND (reference sequence). The CDR3 sequence is 14 residues long. CDR3 nucleotides: TGTGCCAGTAGCGGACAGGGAGTAGGGACTGAAGCTTTCTTT. Protein sequence: CASSGQGVGTEAFF.

V and J are TRBV30 and TRBJ2-3, with D perhaps being TRBD1 or TRBD2 (6 bases each). Germline V CDR1 and CDR2: GTSNPN, SVGIG (reference sequence). V lost 5 bases, J lost 3 bases, and 15 bases lay in between. This CDR3 is built from 14 residues. CDR3 loop: CAWEGGEETDTQYF. For the CDR3, the DNA is TGTGCCTGGGAGGGGGGTGAGGAAACAGATACGCAGTATTTT.

V gene TRBV15 combines with J gene TRBJ1-2, with D possibly matching TRBD1 (5 bases). The germline V gene has CDR1 LNHNV and CDR2 YYDKDF (reference sequence). Trimming pared 1 base from V and 2 bases from J, leaving 17 bases between. The CDR3 spans 17 residues. CDR3 residues: CATSRANDRSLNYGYTF. CDR3 sequence (DNA): TGTGCCACCAGCAGAGCTAATGACAGATCCCTAAACTATGGCTACACCTTC.

The chain joins TRBV10-2 to TRBJ2-3, with 11 bases lining up with TRBD2. The CDR3 contains 14 residues. The V gene end was trimmed by 6 bases and the J gene end by 10 bases; junction bases not matched to a gene: 9. Germline V gives CDR1 WSHSY, CDR2 SAAADI. CDR3 coding DNA: TGCGCCAGCAGAACTAGCGGGAGAGACACGTCGCAGTATTTT. Residues: CASRTSGRDTSQYF.

The chain links TRBV19 to TRBJ1-1, with D unclear. This CDR3 is 14 amino acids long. Trimming took off 5 bases at V and 0 bases at J, with 10 bases between the two ends. Looked up from germline, CDR1 is LNHDA and CDR2 is SQIVND (reference sequence). CDR3 amino acids: CASSSRTVNTEAFF. As DNA, the CDR3 is TGTGCCAGTAGTTCCCGGACGGTGAACACTGAAGCTTTCTTT.

This clone appeared a single time. The DNA for the CDR3 is TGTGCCAGCAGCCTCCCTCCTTATGGCTACACCTTC. Translation: CASSLPPYGYTF. The rearrangement links TRBV4-2 to TRBJ1-2; D is ambiguous. With 4 bases removed from V and 5 bases from J, the gap between germline ends came to 8 bases. Per the germline V gene, CDR1 is LGHNA and CDR2 is YNFKEQ. This CDR3 has 12 residues.

This chain connects TRBV4-2 to TRBJ2-1, with 10 bases matching TRBD1. Germline V gene lookup returns CDR1 LGHNA and CDR2 YNFKEQ. J lost 10 bases, V lost 3 bases, and 9 bases had no gene match. There are 15 residues in the CDR3. For the CDR3, the DNA is TGTGCCAGCAGCCAGCCGGGACAGGGGTGGGGGGAGCAGTTCTTC. Translated, it gives CASSQPGQGWGEQFF.

The CDR3 loop is CASSLEGVFYEQYF. The CDR3 bases are TGCGCCAGCAGCTTGGAAGGGGTCTTCTACGAGCAGTACTTC. This chain links TRBV5-1 with TRBJ2-7, with TRBD1 as a possible D gene (5 bases). Per the germline V gene, CDR1 is SGHRS and CDR2 is YFSETQ. There are 14 residues in the CDR3. With 0 bases removed from V and 3 bases from J, the gap between germline ends came to 10 bases. Variable domain in full (rest from reference TRBV5-1 and TRBJ2-7): KAGVTQTPRYLIKTRGQQVTLSCSPISGHRSVSWYQQTPGQGLQFLFEYFSETQRNKGNFPGRFSGRQFSNSRSEMNVSTLELGDSALYLCASSLEGVFYEQYFGPGTRLTVT.

The chain employs TRBV6-6 and TRBJ2-1; 7 bases match TRBD2. With 5 bases clipped from V and 4 bases from J, the junction kept 8 bases outside the gene matches. This CDR3 region has 15 residues. From germline, CDR1 is MNHNY and CDR2 SVGAGI (reference sequence). Here the CDR3 reads CASSPRRGGYNEQFF. The CDR3 DNA reads as TGTGCCAGCAGTCCGCGACGGGGAGGGTACAATGAGCAGTTCTTC.